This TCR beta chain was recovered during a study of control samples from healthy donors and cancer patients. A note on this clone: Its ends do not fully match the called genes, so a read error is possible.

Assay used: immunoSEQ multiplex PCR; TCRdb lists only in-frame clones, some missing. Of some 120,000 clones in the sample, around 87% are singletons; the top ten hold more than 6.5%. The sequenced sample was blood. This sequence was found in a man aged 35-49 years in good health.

CDR3 in DNA: TGTGCCACCAGCAGAGATTCCTTCCGCGACAACATTGAAGCTTTCTTT. Its protein is CATSRDSFRDNIEAFF. This chain links TRBV15 with TRBJ1-1; D unresolved. This CDR3 contains 16 residues. In germline, CDR1 is LNHNV, CDR2 YYDKDF (reference sequence).